This T cell receptor (beta chain) was identified during a study of shared clonotypes between healthy human individuals. About this clone: No antigen is known for it.

The CDR3 covers 15 residues. Germline CDR1 reads SGHRS; CDR2 reads YFSETQ. The V and J ends lost 4 bases and 8 bases respectively, with 19 bases between them. Findings of the study overall: It was the non-shared clonotypes that had lower generation probabilities than clonotypes shared by all four donors.

At a deep level, the assay was run. Method: immunoSEQ multiplex PCR; TCRdb's copy keeps in-frame clones and lacks some. Of over 850,000 clones in the sample, 70% to 80% are singletons; the top ten hold about 0.52%. The donor population consisted of healthy HIV-negative adults with no recent acute infections or vaccinations. Sequenced sample: memory CD4+ T cells from PBMCs. The subset denotes: CD45RA-negative fraction. The V gene is TRBV5-1, the J gene TRBJ2-1, with no clear D. The clonotype originates from a young man in good health. Some clones in this sample may be carry-over from other donors' samples. The CDR3 region has the DNA TGCGCCAGCAGCCCTCGAGGTGGCGTGGCGGATGAGCAGTTCTTC. Protein: CASSPRGGVADEQFF. Together with reference TRBV5-1 and TRBJ2-1, the CDR3 gives the full variable domain: KAGVTQTPRYLIKTRGQQVTLSCSPISGHRSVSWYQQTPGQGLQFLFEYFSETQRNKGNFPGRFSGRQFSNSRSEMNVSTLELGDSALYLCASSPRGGVADEQFFGPGTRLTVL.